This T cell receptor (beta chain) was retrieved from a study of cytotoxic CD8 clonotypes in ibrutinib-treated CLL. Overall study context: When averaged across all of the samples, the counts came to 255,043 productive templates and about 89,000 productive rearrangements.

The study's findings and limits: There were few public clonotypes, and on treatment they contracted or stayed stable.

In the case of this clone: The target antigen is unknown.

Sequenced by immunoSEQ multiplex PCR; TCRdb stores in-frame clones only, minus some. In the table there are roughly 45,000 clones, 50% to 75% of which are singletons. This clonotype was sampled from a human donor with chronic lymphocytic leukemia. The material sequenced was PBMCs, taken after 24 months of ibrutinib treatment.

CDR3 DNA sequence: TGTGCCAGCAGCCAAGATGGAGGCCTCACCTCCTACAATGAGCAGTTCTTC. Translating gives CASSQDGGLTSYNEQFF. The chain has TRBV4-2 and TRBJ2-1; maybe TRBD2 (5 bases). This CDR3 is built from 17 residues. Germline V CDR1 and CDR2: LGHNA, YNFKEQ. Trimming took 0 bases from V and 0 from J, leaving 12 bases between them.